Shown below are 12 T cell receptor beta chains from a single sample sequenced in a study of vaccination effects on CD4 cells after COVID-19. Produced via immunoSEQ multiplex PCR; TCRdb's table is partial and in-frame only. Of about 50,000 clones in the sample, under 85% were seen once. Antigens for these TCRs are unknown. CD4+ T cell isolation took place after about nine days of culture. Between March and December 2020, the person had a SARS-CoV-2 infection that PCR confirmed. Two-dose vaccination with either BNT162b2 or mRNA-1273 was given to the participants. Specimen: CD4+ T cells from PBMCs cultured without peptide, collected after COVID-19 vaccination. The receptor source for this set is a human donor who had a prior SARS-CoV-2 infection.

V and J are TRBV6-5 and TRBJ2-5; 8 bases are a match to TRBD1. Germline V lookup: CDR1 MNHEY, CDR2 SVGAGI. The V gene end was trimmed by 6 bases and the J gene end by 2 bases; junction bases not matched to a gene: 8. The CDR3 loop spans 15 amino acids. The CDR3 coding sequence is TGTGCCAGCAGACGACAGGGGCAAGCACAAGAGACCCAGTACTTC. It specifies CASRRQGQAQETQYF.

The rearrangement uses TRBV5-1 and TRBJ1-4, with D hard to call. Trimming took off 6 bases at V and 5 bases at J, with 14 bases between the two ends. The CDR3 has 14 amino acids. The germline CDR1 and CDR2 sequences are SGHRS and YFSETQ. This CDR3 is CASKKTVDNEKLFF. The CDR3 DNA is TGCGCCAGCAAAAAGACTGTTGACAATGAAAAACTGTTTTTT.

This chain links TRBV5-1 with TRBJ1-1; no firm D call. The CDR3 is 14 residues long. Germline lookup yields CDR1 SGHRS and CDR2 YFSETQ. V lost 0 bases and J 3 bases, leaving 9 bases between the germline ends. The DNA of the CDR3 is TGCGCCAGCAGCTTGGTCGGGGTGGACACTGAAGCTTTCTTT. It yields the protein CASSLVGVDTEAFF.

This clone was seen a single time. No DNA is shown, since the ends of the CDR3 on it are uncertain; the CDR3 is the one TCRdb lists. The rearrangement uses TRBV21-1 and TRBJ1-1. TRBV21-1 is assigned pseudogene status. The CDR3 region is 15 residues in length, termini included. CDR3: CASSPRFGGGTEAFF.

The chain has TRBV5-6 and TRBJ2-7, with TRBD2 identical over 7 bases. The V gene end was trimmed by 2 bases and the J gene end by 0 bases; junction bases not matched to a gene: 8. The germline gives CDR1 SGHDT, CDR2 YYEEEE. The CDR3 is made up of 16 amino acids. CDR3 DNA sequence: TGTGCCAGCAGCTTTCTGGGGACTACCAGCTCCTACGAGCAGTACTTC. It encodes CASSFLGTTSSYEQYF.

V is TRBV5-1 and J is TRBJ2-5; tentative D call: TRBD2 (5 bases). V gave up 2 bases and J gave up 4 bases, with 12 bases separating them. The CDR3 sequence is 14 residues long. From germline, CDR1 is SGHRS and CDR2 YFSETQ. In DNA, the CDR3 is TGCGCCAGCAGCTTATTTCGGGGATTAGAGACCCAGTACTTC. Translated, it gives CASSLFRGLETQYF.

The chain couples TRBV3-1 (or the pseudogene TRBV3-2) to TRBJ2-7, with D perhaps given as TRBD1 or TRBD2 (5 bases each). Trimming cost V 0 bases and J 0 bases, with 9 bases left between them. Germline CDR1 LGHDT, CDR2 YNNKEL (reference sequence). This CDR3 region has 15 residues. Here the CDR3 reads CASSQEWGSSYEQYF. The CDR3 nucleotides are TGTGCCAGCAGCCAAGAGTGGGGGAGCTCCTACGAGCAGTACTTC.

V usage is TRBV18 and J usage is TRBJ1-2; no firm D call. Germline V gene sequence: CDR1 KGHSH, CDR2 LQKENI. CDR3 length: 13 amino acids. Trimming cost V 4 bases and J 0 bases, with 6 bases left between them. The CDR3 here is CASSLQPNYGYTF. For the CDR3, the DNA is TGTGCCAGCTCACTTCAGCCTAACTATGGCTACACCTTC.

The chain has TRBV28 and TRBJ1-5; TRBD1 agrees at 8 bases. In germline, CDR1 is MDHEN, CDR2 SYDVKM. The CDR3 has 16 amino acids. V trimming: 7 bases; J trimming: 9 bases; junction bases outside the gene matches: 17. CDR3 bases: TGTGCCAGCAACCCCTCGGGGCAGGGGGCCGGAGGGCCCCAGCATTTT. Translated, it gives CASNPSGQGAGGPQHF. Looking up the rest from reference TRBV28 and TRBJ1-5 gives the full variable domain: DVKVTQSSRYLVKRTGEKVFLECVQDMDHENMFWYRQDPGLGLRLIYFSYDVKMKEKGDIPEGYSVSREKKERFSLILESASTNQTSMYLCASNPSGQGAGGPQHFGDGTRLSIL.

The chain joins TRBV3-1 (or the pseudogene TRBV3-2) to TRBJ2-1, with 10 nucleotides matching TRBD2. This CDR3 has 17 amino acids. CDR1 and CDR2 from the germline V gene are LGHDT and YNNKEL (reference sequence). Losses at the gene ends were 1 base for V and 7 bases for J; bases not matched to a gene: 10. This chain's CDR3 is CASSQALSRLAGNEQFF. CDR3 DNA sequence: TGTGCCAGCAGCCAAGCTCTTTCTCGACTAGCGGGTAATGAGCAGTTCTTC.

Here the CDR3 reads CASNTGGEGSDTQYF. CDR3 bases: TGTGCCAGCAACACAGGGGGCGAAGGGTCAGATACGCAGTATTTT. The chain uses TRBV6-5 and TRBJ2-3; 9 positions match TRBD1. V lost 7 bases to trimming and J lost 4 bases; unmatched junction nucleotides: 9. Per the germline V gene, CDR1 is MNHEY and CDR2 is SVGAGI. The CDR3 length is 15 residues.

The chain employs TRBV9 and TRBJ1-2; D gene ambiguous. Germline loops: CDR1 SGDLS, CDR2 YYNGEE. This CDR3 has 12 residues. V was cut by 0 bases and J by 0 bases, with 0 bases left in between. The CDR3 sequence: CASSVANYGYTF. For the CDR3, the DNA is TGTGCCAGCAGCGTAGCTAACTATGGCTACACCTTC. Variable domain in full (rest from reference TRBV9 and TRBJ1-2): DSGVTQTPKHLITATGQRVTLRCSPRSGDLSVYWYQQSLDQGLQFLIQYYNGEERAKGNILERFSAQQFPDLHSELNLSSLELGDSALYFCASSVANYGYTFGSGTRLTVV.